The clone carrying this T cell receptor (beta chain) was seen just once. Data came from immunoSEQ multiplex PCR; TCRdb stores just in-frame clones and leaves some out. Of tens of thousands of clones listed, roughly nine tenths are singletons. This record comes from a study of blood T cell repertoires in COVID-19. V was cut by 0 bases and J by 0 bases, with 9 bases left in between. Germline assignment: CDR1 MNHEY and CDR2 SVGEGT. The CDR3 is made up of 16 amino acids. V and J are TRBV6-2 or TRBV6-3 and TRBJ2-4; D is ambiguous. The sequence was obtained from a man in his sixties with COVID-19, enrolled during active disease. Sequencing input: peripheral blood. The CDR3 spells CASSYSAALAKNIQYF. In DNA, the CDR3 is TGTGCCAGCAGTTACTCGGCAGCGCTAGCCAAAAACATTCAGTACTTC.